The count of the clone carrying this TCR beta chain is one. Its specificity is not known. Thymus tissue was removed during corrective cardiac surgery. The donors were infants in Finland with congenital heart defects, otherwise immunologically healthy. This record comes from a study of human thymus T cells. Overall study findings and caveats: Thymic and blood repertoires appeared to show biased V and J gene usage. Related reports documented highly overlapping thymic repertoires among unrelated individuals.

TCRdb's copy holds only in-frame clones and misses some; the assay was immunoSEQ multiplex PCR. The sample holds under 95,000 clones, 95% seen once. The sample comprised thymus tissue. This sequence originates from a girl in the first two years of life with a congenital heart defect but otherwise immunologically healthy.

This CDR3 is CASSNPGHPEAGANVLTF. The CDR3 DNA follows: TGTGCCAGCTCGAATCCGGGACACCCGGAGGCGGGGGCCAACGTCCTGACTTTC. The rearrangement uses TRBV18 and TRBJ2-6, with D maybe TRBD1 (6 bases). The length of the CDR3 is 18 residues. Trimming cost V 6 bases and J 4 bases, with 22 bases left between them. Germline CDR1 reads KGHSH; CDR2 reads LQKENI.